This is a list of T cell receptor beta chains from one sample in a study of shared clonotypes between healthy human individuals. The repertoire was sequenced with immunoSEQ multiplex PCR; TCRdb's copy has only in-frame clones and lacks some. This sample carries 750,000 to 1,000,000 clones, over 90% of them seen once, and the ten largest clones take approximately 25%. Sequencing was done on a sample of naive CD8+ T cells sorted from blood. The receptor set was obtained from a man aged 30 to 39 in good health. Each CDR3 is given with its conserved first and last residue. Fields, in order: J gene, clone size, D gene, V gene, CDR3 protein, CDR3 DNA. The D gene is left open where the match is weak. Some rows have no size entry. The others give once, few or many, or a class for an expanded clone.

J gene: TRBJ2-7
clone size: NA
D gene: TRBD2
V gene: TRBV28
CDR3 protein: CAITGTSGIYEQYF
CDR3 DNA: TGTGCCATCACCGGGACTAGCGGCATTTACGAGCAGTACTTC

J gene: TRBJ2-3
clone size: once
D gene: TRBD1
V gene: TRBV4-3
CDR3 protein: CASSRTGQATDTQYF
CDR3 DNA: TGCGCCAGCAGCCGAACCGGACAGGCCACAGATACGCAGTATTTT

J gene: TRBJ2-7
clone size: NA
D gene: NA
V gene: TRBV21-1
CDR3 protein: CASSKLLSGTCSYEQYF
CDR3 DNA: TGTGCCAGCAGCAAACTTCTCAGCGGGACGTGCTCCTACGAGCAGTACTTC

J gene: TRBJ2-1
clone size: NA
D gene: NA
V gene: TRBV15
CDR3 protein: CATSREGSLYEQFF
CDR3 DNA: TGTGCCACCAGCAGAGAGGGGAGTTTGTATGAGCAGTTCTTC

J gene: TRBJ1-4
clone size: NA
D gene: TRBD1
V gene: TRBV7-9
CDR3 protein: CASSLLSTGLSNEKLFF
CDR3 DNA: TGTGCCAGCAGCCTCCTTTCGACAGGGCTAAGTAATGAAAAACTGTTTTTT

J gene: TRBJ2-7
clone size: NA
D gene: NA
V gene: TRBV7-9
CDR3 protein: CASSLAQTGPSEQYF
CDR3 DNA: TGTGCCAGCAGCTTAGCCCAGACAGGCCCGTCCGAGCAGTACTTC

J gene: TRBJ2-2
clone size: NA
D gene: TRBD2
V gene: TRBV29-1
CDR3 protein: CSVEAGANTGELFF
CDR3 DNA: TGCAGCGTTGAGGCGGGAGCGAACACCGGGGAGCTGTTTTTT

J gene: TRBJ2-7
clone size: NA
D gene: TRBD1
V gene: TRBV27
CDR3 protein: CASSFLTPGQGSSYEQYF
CDR3 DNA: TGTGCCAGCAGTTTCCTTACCCCGGGACAGGGGTCCTCCTACGAGCAGTACTTC

J gene: TRBJ2-5
clone size: NA
D gene: TRBD1
V gene: TRBV18
CDR3 protein: CASSQTTGAETQYF
CDR3 DNA: TGTGCCAGCTCACAAACGACAGGGGCAGAGACCCAGTACTTC

J gene: TRBJ2-1
clone size: NA
D gene: TRBD1
V gene: TRBV5-6
CDR3 protein: CASSLTGTEPDEQFF
CDR3 DNA: TGTGCCAGCAGCTTGACCGGGACAGAACCGGATGAGCAGTTCTTC

J gene: TRBJ2-3
clone size: NA
D gene: TRBD2
V gene: TRBV28
CDR3 protein: CASSPLTSPDTDTQYF
CDR3 DNA: TGTGCCAGCAGTCCCTTGACTAGCCCCGACACAGATACGCAGTATTTT

J gene: TRBJ2-7
clone size: once
D gene: TRBD2
V gene: TRBV27
CDR3 protein: CASSFPGGEQYF
CDR3 DNA: TGTGCCAGCAGTTTCCCGGGAGGGGAGCAGTACTTC

J gene: TRBJ1-1
clone size: NA
D gene: NA
V gene: TRBV1
CDR3 protein: CTSSQARGAFF
CDR3 DNA: TGCACCAGCAGCCAAGCCAGGGGGGCTTTCTTT

J gene: TRBJ2-1
clone size: once
D gene: TRBD1
V gene: TRBV27
CDR3 protein: CASSLIKTRDRGLFF
CDR3 DNA: TGTGCCAGCAGCCTAATAAAAACCCGGGACAGGGGGCTGTTCTTC

J gene: TRBJ2-1
clone size: NA
D gene: TRBD2
V gene: TRBV10-3
CDR3 protein: CAIDSGRVPNEQFF
CDR3 DNA: TGTGCCATCGATAGCGGGAGAGTCCCCAATGAGCAGTTCTTC

J gene: TRBJ1-1
clone size: NA
D gene: TRBD1
V gene: TRBV5-1
CDR3 protein: CASSLRDSLMNTEAFF
CDR3 DNA: TGCGCCAGCAGCTTACGGGACAGTCTGATGAACACTGAAGCTTTCTTT

J gene: TRBJ1-4
clone size: NA
D gene: NA
V gene: TRBV2
CDR3 protein: CASSEWGGAYEKLFF
CDR3 DNA: TGTGCCAGCAGTGAGTGGGGGGGCGCGTATGAAAAACTGTTTTTT

J gene: TRBJ2-2
clone size: NA
D gene: TRBD2
V gene: TRBV27
CDR3 protein: CASSFTSGLTGELFF
CDR3 DNA: TGTGCCAGCAGTTTTACTAGCGGACTCACCGGGGAGCTGTTTTTT